Shown below are 25 T cell receptor beta chains from a single sample sequenced in a study of blood T cell repertoires in COVID-19. TCRdb's copy holds only in-frame clones and misses some; the assay was immunoSEQ multiplex PCR. Of roughly 88,000 clones in the sample, roughly 80% were seen once. Specimen: peripheral blood. The receptors shown here come from a woman at least 80 years old with acute or convalescent COVID-19.

V gene TRBV19 combines with J gene TRBJ1-2; D is unclear. The V end was cut by 5 bases, the J end by 0 bases, with 13 bases between. The CDR3 length is 15 residues. Germline-derived CDR1 and CDR2 are LNHDA and SQIVND (reference sequence). CDR3 sequence reads: CASSDQGVANYGYTF. In DNA, the CDR3 is TGTGCCAGTAGTGATCAAGGAGTAGCTAACTATGGCTACACCTTC. The full variable domain, rest sourced from reference TRBV19 and TRBJ1-2, is DGGITQSPKYLFRKEGQNVTLSCEQNLNHDAMYWYRQDPGQGLRLIYYSQIVNDFQKGDIAEGYSVSREKKESFPLTVTSAQKNPTAFYLCASSDQGVANYGYTFGSGTRLTVV.

In DNA, the CDR3 is TGTGCCAGCACCAGATCCGGGAGTCACACTGAAGCTTTCTTT. Protein: CASTRSGSHTEAFF. The chain has TRBV27 and TRBJ1-1; no reliable D call. This CDR3 spans 14 amino acids. Trimming shortened V by 7 bases and J by 3 bases, and 15 bases separated the two germline ends. Germline CDR1 and CDR2: MNHEY and SMNVEV (reference sequence).

This chain joins TRBV18 and TRBJ1-6; D may be TRBD1 (5 bases). Germline CDR1 reads KGHSH; CDR2 reads LQKENI. The CDR3 covers 15 residues. V gave up 2 bases and J gave up 6 bases, with 11 bases separating them. CDR3 protein: CASSPYGGANSPLHF. DNA of the CDR3: TGTGCCAGCTCACCATACGGGGGAGCTAATTCACCCCTCCACTTT.

In its sample, this clone was seen a few times. The genes are TRBV7-9 and TRBJ2-5, with a possible D match to TRBD2 (6 bases). Germline V lookup: CDR1 SEHNR, CDR2 FQNEAQ (reference sequence). The V gene lost 7 bases and the J gene lost 5 bases, with 23 bases spanning the gap. The CDR3 sequence is 16 residues long. The CDR3 is CASTNFGSARGETQYF. The CDR3 DNA follows: TGTGCCAGCACCAACTTCGGGTCGGCTCGGGGGGAGACCCAGTACTTC. The variable domain in full, with the rest retrieved from reference TRBV7-9 and TRBJ2-5, is DTGVSQNPRHKITKRGQNVTFRCDPISEHNRLYWYRQTLGQGPEFLTYFQNEAQLEKSRLLSDRFSAERPKGSFSTLEIQRTEQGDSAMYLCASTNFGSARGETQYFGPGTRLLVL.

CDR3 in amino acids: CASSLDRVFPGELFF. The CDR3 nucleotides read TGTGCCAGCAGCCTGGACAGGGTATTTCCCGGGGAGCTGTTTTTT. J is TRBJ2-2 and V is TRBV3-1 (or the pseudogene TRBV3-2), with 8 bases aligning to TRBD1. Germline CDR1 reads LGHDT; CDR2 reads YNNKEL (reference sequence). The CDR3 is 15 residues long. The trim removed 4 bases at V and 6 bases at J, leaving 7 bases unmatched.

The chain combines TRBV5-5 with TRBJ2-5; tentative D call: TRBD2 (6 bases). The CDR3 consists of 16 residues. CDR1 and CDR2 (germline): SGHKS, YYEKEE (reference sequence). The V end lost 2 bases, the J end lost 5 bases, and 19 bases lay between the germline ends. CDR3 sequence: CASSLFPGLGWETQYF. The CDR3, as DNA: TGTGCCAGCAGCTTATTCCCGGGACTCGGTTGGGAGACCCAGTACTTC.

The gene calls are TRBV7-3 and TRBJ1-1; the D gene is possibly TRBD1 (5 bases). Germline-derived CDR1 and CDR2 are SGHTA and FQGTGA. V was trimmed by 3 bases and J by 2 bases, leaving 7 bases between them. CDR3 length: 13 residues. CDR3 region: CASSFGTNTEAFF. The CDR3 DNA sequence: TGTGCCAGCAGCTTCGGGACTAACACTGAAGCTTTCTTT.

The chain uses TRBV19 and TRBJ2-7, with D possibly being TRBD1 (6 bases). The CDR3 is 14 amino acids. V was cut by 6 bases and J by 3 bases, with 15 bases left in between. The V gene's germline CDR1 is LNHDA and CDR2 SQIVND (reference sequence). CDR3 sequence (DNA): TGTGCCAGTAGCCACCGTGACAGGCGCTACGAGCAGTACTTC. It yields the protein CASSHRDRRYEQYF.

This clone occurred a few times. The chain employs TRBV3-1 (or the pseudogene TRBV3-2) and TRBJ1-5; 8 bases agree with TRBD1. V trimming: 3 bases; J trimming: 5 bases; junction bases outside the gene matches: 3. CDR3 length: 14 amino acids. From germline, CDR1 is LGHDT and CDR2 YNNKEL (reference sequence). The CDR3 sequence: CASSHGTGDQPQHF. CDR3 in DNA: TGTGCCAGCAGCCACGGGACAGGTGATCAGCCCCAGCATTTT.

V gene TRBV30 combines with J gene TRBJ1-3; TRBD1 might be the D (6 bases). The CDR3 sequence is 15 residues long. CDR1 and CDR2 (germline): GTSNPN, SVGIG (reference sequence). Trimming removed 2 bases from V and 3 bases from J, with 14 bases in between. CDR3 in DNA: TGTGCCTGGAGTATCCGACAGGCTCTTGGAAACACCATATATTTT. Amino acid sequence: CAWSIRQALGNTIYF.

The chain recombines TRBV6-5 with TRBJ1-5; D is unresolved. The V gene's germline CDR1 is MNHEY and CDR2 SVGAGI. Trimming took off 5 bases at V and 7 bases at J, with 9 bases between the two ends. The CDR3 runs 12 residues. CDR3 amino acids: CASSPGSQPQHF. DNA for the CDR3: TGTGCCAGCAGTCCCGGTAGCCAGCCCCAGCATTTT.

The chain combines TRBV4-1 with TRBJ2-5, with TRBD2 matching 8 bases. The CDR3 is 19 amino acids. J lost 2 bases, V lost 0 bases, and 14 bases had no gene match. Germline-derived CDR1 and CDR2 are MGHRA and YSYEKL. In DNA form, the CDR3 reads TGCGCCAGCAGCCAAGATCACTTGGTCGGGGGGGGGCAACAAGAGACCCAGTACTTC. Amino acid sequence: CASSQDHLVGGGQQETQYF.

This sequence joins TRBV7-9 and TRBJ2-5; D is ambiguous. The CDR3 has 14 residues. V was cut by 2 bases and J by 2 bases, with 9 bases left in between. Germline values: CDR1 SEHNR, CDR2 FQNEAQ (reference sequence). CDR3 sequence reads: CASSLTESQETQYF. The CDR3 bases are TGTGCCAGCAGCTTAACAGAATCGCAAGAGACCCAGTACTTC.

The chain combines TRBV10-1 with TRBJ2-1; 10 nucleotides align to TRBD2. Germline V gene sequence: CDR1 WNHNN, CDR2 SYGVQD (reference sequence). This CDR3 is 19 amino acids long. Losses at the gene ends were 4 bases for V and 0 bases for J; bases not matched to a gene: 12. This CDR3 is CASSGLPSGGLNSYNEQFF. The CDR3 bases are TGCGCCAGCAGTGGGTTGCCTAGCGGGGGCCTCAACTCCTACAATGAGCAGTTCTTC.

This chain uses TRBV6-2 or TRBV6-3 with TRBJ1-2; D is perhaps TRBD1 (6 bases). The V gene's germline CDR1 is MNHEY and CDR2 SVGEGT. The CDR3 length is 17 residues. V shed 7 bases and J shed 4 bases, with 25 bases lying between them. This chain's CDR3 is CASIPQRTSRGVYGYTF. Written as DNA, the CDR3 is TGTGCCAGCATCCCCCAACGAACCTCCAGGGGAGTCTATGGCTACACCTTC.

V usage is TRBV19 and J usage is TRBJ2-2; D is unclear. Germline lookup yields CDR1 LNHDA and CDR2 SQIVND (reference sequence). The CDR3 contains 13 residues. Trimming stripped 7 bases from V and 1 base from J, with 7 bases between. This chain's CDR3 is CASIELNTGELFF. The DNA of the CDR3 is TGTGCCAGTATAGAATTGAACACCGGGGAGCTGTTTTTT. Combining the CDR3 with reference TRBV19 and TRBJ2-2 gives the whole variable domain DGGITQSPKYLFRKEGQNVTLSCEQNLNHDAMYWYRQDPGQGLRLIYYSQIVNDFQKGDIAEGYSVSREKKESFPLTVTSAQKNPTAFYLCASIELNTGELFFGEGSRLTVL.

The genes are TRBV6-2 or TRBV6-3 and TRBJ1-6, with D possibly being TRBD1 (6 bases). The CDR3 runs to 15 residues. Germline CDR1 and CDR2: MNHEY and SVGEGT. The ends were cut back, 2 bases at V and 5 bases at J, with 10 bases in the middle. CDR3 loop: CASSYRGINNSPLHF. In DNA, the CDR3 is TGTGCCAGCAGTTACAGGGGGATTAATAATTCACCCCTCCACTTT.

The chain employs TRBV6-5 and TRBJ2-3, with D unresolved. The germline CDR1 and CDR2 sequences are MNHEY and SVGAGI. This CDR3 is 14 amino acids long. The V and J ends lost 2 bases and 2 bases respectively, with 8 bases between them. The CDR3 loop reads CASSYTQNTDTQYF. For the CDR3, the DNA is TGTGCCAGCAGTTACACGCAGAACACAGATACGCAGTATTTT.

The genes are TRBV9 and TRBJ1-6; 8 nucleotides line up with TRBD1. V lost 0 bases, J lost 14 bases, and 13 bases stayed unmatched. The CDR3 totals 16 residues. Germline lookup yields CDR1 SGDLS and CDR2 YYNGEE. The CDR3 bases are TGTGCCAGCAGCGTAGACTCAGGGGGCGGTTTTGGGGCCCTCCACTTT. As protein: CASSVDSGGGFGALHF.

This rearrangement joins TRBV19 to TRBJ2-5; D is perhaps TRBD1 (6 bases). CDR1 and CDR2 (germline): LNHDA, SQIVND (reference sequence). The CDR3 spans 15 residues. The V and J ends lost 3 bases and 4 bases respectively, with 15 bases between them. Here the CDR3 DNA reads TGTGCCAGTAGTATCGGTGGGTCAGGGGCAGAGACCCAGTACTTC. It encodes CASSIGGSGAETQYF.

This chain uses TRBV6-2 or TRBV6-3 with TRBJ1-3, with D uncertain. CDR3 size: 14 residues. V lost 2 bases, J lost 0 bases, and 5 bases lay in between. Germline CDR1 is MNHEY and CDR2 is SVGEGT. The DNA of the CDR3 is TGTGCCAGCAGTTACCCAGGCTCTGGAAACACCATATATTTT. As protein: CASSYPGSGNTIYF.

The CDR3 loop is CASSDRGLGQYF. In DNA form, the CDR3 reads TGTGCCAGCAGTGATAGGGGGTTAGGGCAGTACTTC. The chain couples TRBV6-1 to TRBJ2-7; D possibly corresponds to TRBD1 (6 bases). V gave up 3 bases and J gave up 9 bases, with 12 bases separating them. Germline CDR1 and CDR2: MNHNS and SASEGT. The CDR3 runs to 12 residues.

The V gene is TRBV9, the J gene TRBJ2-1; 10 nucleotides match TRBD2. V lost 0 bases and J lost 7; bases outside the gene matches: 16. The CDR3 consists of 19 residues. Germline loops: CDR1 SGDLS, CDR2 YYNGEE. In nucleotides, the CDR3 is TGTGCCAGCAGCGTAGTCGGTGGGATAGCGGGGGGCCCTTTGAATGAGCAGTTCTTC. Protein: CASSVVGGIAGGPLNEQFF. The whole variable domain, filled in from reference TRBV9 and TRBJ2-1, reads DSGVTQTPKHLITATGQRVTLRCSPRSGDLSVYWYQQSLDQGLQFLIQYYNGEERAKGNILERFSAQQFPDLHSELNLSSLELGDSALYFCASSVVGGIAGGPLNEQFFGPGTRLTVL.

This chain links TRBV30 with TRBJ1-1; TRBD1 is a possible D gene (6 bases). The CDR3 sequence is 11 residues long. Germline CDR1 GTSNPN, CDR2 SVGIG (reference sequence). V was shortened by 5 bases and J by 8 bases, with 12 bases between the two germline ends. The CDR3 is CAWSRTDEAFF. The CDR3 region has the DNA TGTGCCTGGTCCCGGACAGACGAAGCTTTCTTT. Full variable domain (missing parts from reference TRBV30 and TRBJ1-1): SQTIHQWPATLVQPVGSPLSLECTVEGTSNPNLYWYRQAAGRGLQLLFYSVGIGQISSEVPQNLSASRPQDRQFILSSKKLLLSDSGFYLCAWSRTDEAFFGQGTRLTVV.

V usage is TRBV4-3 and J usage is TRBJ1-2; 7 nucleotides agree with TRBD1. Germline V gene lookup returns CDR1 LGHNA and CDR2 YSLEER. Losses at the gene ends were 4 bases for V and 0 bases for J; bases not matched to a gene: 14. CDR3 length equals 18 residues. The CDR3 region has the DNA TGCGCCAGCAGCCCGGATCCGTTGACAGGGACCACTAACTATGGCTACACCTTC. Protein product: CASSPDPLTGTTNYGYTF.